This T cell receptor (beta chain) was observed in a study of cytomegalovirus exposure and HLA in healthy donors. At the level of the study: Around 86 million unique TCRs, all from HLA-typed donors, were included in an early release of the data. General study points: TCR beta sequences numbering under 20,000 were associated with HLA alleles at 0.05 false discovery rate in a later analysis. An analysis was carried out later, and it reportedly showed fewer N-insertions in an Asian-associated ancestry cluster than the approximately 670-donor mean. It was about 180 TCR beta chains that were listed as cytomegalovirus-associated.

As for this clone: What it binds is not known.

13 Jbeta primers and 60 Vbeta primers were used for the PCR. Data came from immunoSEQ multiplex PCR; TCRdb stores just in-frame clones and leaves some out. In the table there are 120,000 to 150,000 clones, roughly 80% of which are singletons. In germline, CDR1 is DFQATT, CDR2 SNEGSKA (reference sequence). Trimming pared 6 bases from V and 6 bases from J, leaving 11 bases between. This CDR3 spans 11 amino acids. This rearrangement joins TRBV20-1 to TRBJ1-2, with TRBD1 as a possible D gene (5 bases). Sequenced material: PBMCs. The TCR originated in a woman aged 25 to 39 in good health and CMV-seronegative. CDR3 coding DNA: TGCAGTGCCGCTAGGGGAAATGGCTACACCTTC. Encoded protein: CSAARGNGYTF.